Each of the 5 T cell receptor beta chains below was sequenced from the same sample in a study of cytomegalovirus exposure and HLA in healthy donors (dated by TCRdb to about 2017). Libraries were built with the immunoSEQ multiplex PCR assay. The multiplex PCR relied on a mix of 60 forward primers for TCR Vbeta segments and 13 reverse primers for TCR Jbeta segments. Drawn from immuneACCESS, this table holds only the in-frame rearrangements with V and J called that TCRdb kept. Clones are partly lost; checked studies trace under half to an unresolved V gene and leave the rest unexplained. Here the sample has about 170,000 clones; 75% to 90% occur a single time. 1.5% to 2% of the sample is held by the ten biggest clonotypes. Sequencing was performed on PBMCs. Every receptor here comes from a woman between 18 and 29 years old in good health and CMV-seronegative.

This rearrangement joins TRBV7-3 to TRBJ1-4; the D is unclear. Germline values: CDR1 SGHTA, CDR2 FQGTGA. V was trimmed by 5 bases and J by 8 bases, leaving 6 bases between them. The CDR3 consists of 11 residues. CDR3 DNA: TGTGCCAGCAGCGACTTAGAAAAACTGTTTTTT. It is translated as CASSDLEKLFF.

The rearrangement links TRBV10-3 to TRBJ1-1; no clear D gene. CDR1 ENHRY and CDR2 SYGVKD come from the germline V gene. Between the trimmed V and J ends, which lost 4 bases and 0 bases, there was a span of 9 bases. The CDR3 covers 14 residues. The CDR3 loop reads CAISVRAMNTEAFF. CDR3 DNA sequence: TGTGCCATCAGTGTGCGGGCTATGAACACTGAAGCTTTCTTT.

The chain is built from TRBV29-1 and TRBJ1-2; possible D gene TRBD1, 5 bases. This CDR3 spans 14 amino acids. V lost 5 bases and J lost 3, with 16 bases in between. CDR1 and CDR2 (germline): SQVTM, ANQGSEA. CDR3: CSVFLSGGYYGYTF. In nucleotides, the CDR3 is TGCAGCGTTTTTTTGTCGGGGGGATACTATGGCTACACCTTC.

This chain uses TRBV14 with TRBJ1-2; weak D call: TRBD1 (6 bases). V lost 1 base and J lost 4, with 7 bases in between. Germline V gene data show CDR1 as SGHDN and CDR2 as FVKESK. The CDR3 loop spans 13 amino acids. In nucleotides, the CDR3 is TGTGCCAGCAGCCAAGGCAGGGGCTATGGCTACACCTTC. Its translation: CASSQGRGYGYTF.

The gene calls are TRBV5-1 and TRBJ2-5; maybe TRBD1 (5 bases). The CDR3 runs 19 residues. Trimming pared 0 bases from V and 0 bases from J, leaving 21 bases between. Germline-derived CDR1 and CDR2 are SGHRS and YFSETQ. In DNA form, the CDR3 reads TGCGCCAGCAGCTTGGGAAGGACAAGATTAACCTGGTACCAAGAGACCCAGTACTTC. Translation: CASSLGRTRLTWYQETQYF.